The 28 T cell receptor beta chains in this list originate from one sample, sequenced in a study of blood T cell repertoires in COVID-19. The repertoire was sequenced with immunoSEQ multiplex PCR; TCRdb's copy has only in-frame clones and lacks some. The profile covers 150,000 to 200,000 clones, with 65% to 85% appearing a single time and around 6.3% taken by the ten largest. Sequencing was carried out using peripheral blood. These receptors were obtained from a woman aged 40 to 50 with COVID-19, enrolled during active disease.

The chain carries TRBV7-9 and TRBJ2-5, with a weak D call TRBD2 (6 bases). V shed 5 bases and J shed 5 bases, with 18 bases lying between them. Germline V lookup: CDR1 SEHNR, CDR2 FQNEAQ (reference sequence). The CDR3 has 15 residues. For the CDR3, the DNA is TGTGCCAGCAGCCCGACGGGGCCCGGAGGGGAGACCCAGTACTTC. Its protein is CASSPTGPGGETQYF.

The chain recombines TRBV2 with TRBJ2-2; D is ambiguous. Germline CDR1 SNHLY, CDR2 FYNNEI. The CDR3 has 14 residues. Trimming stripped 2 bases from V and 2 bases from J, with 6 bases between. The CDR3 DNA follows: TGTGCCAGCAGTGAACCCTTTAACACCGGGGAGCTGTTTTTT. Translation gives CASSEPFNTGELFF.

J is TRBJ1-2 and V is TRBV7-9; 7 positions match TRBD1. The V gene end was trimmed by 3 bases and the J gene end by 7 bases; junction bases not matched to a gene: 2. CDR1 and CDR2 from the germline V gene are SEHNR and FQNEAQ (reference sequence). CDR3 length: 12 amino acids. The CDR3 DNA reads TGTGCCAGCAGCTTTACAGGGGCTGGCTACACCTTC. It is translated as CASSFTGAGYTF.

The chain has TRBV11-1 and TRBJ2-7, with TRBD1 identical over 8 bases. With 4 bases clipped from V and 12 bases from J, the junction kept 5 bases outside the gene matches. Germline CDR1 and CDR2: SGHAT and FQDESV (reference sequence). The CDR3 length is 11 residues. CDR3 loop: CASSSTGTGYF. The DNA of the CDR3 is TGTGCCAGCAGCTCCACCGGGACAGGGTACTTC.

The V call is TRBV5-5, the J call TRBJ1-1; D call uncertain. The CDR3 consists of 14 residues. The V end was cut by 1 base, the J end by 6 bases, with 13 bases between. The germline V gene encodes CDR1 SGHKS and CDR2 YYEKEE (reference sequence). The CDR3 coding sequence is TGTGCCAGCAGCTTGCCCGCGGGGAAGGCTGAAGCTTTCTTT. Translation: CASSLPAGKAEAFF.

J is TRBJ2-5 and V is TRBV4-1; the match to TRBD1 covers 7 bases. The CDR3 consists of 14 residues. Germline V gene data show CDR1 as MGHRA and CDR2 as YSYEKL. The V gene end was trimmed by 4 bases and the J gene end by 4 bases; junction bases not matched to a gene: 6. The chain's CDR3 is CASSLTGVRETQYF. In nucleotides, the CDR3 is TGCGCCAGCAGCCTTACAGGGGTGAGAGAGACCCAGTACTTC.

This clone appeared a few times. The rearrangement joins TRBV5-1 to TRBJ2-2, with D unclear. This CDR3 has 11 residues. Germline lookup yields CDR1 SGHRS and CDR2 YFSETQ. The V end was cut by 2 bases, the J end by 6 bases, with 2 bases between. For the CDR3, the DNA is TGCGCCAGCAGCTTCGCCGGGGAGCTGTTTTTT. Translating it yields CASSFAGELFF.

The chain uses TRBV19 and TRBJ1-5; 9 positions match TRBD1. In germline, CDR1 is LNHDA, CDR2 SQIVND (reference sequence). The CDR3 spans 14 residues. After removal of 6 bases from V and 5 bases from J, the junction contained 5 bases not matched to a gene. CDR3 DNA: TGTGCCAGTAGCTCCGGGACAGGGCATCAGCCCCAGCATTTT. This translates into CASSSGTGHQPQHF.

The gene calls are TRBV6-6 and TRBJ2-5, with a possible D match to TRBD1 (8 bases). Trimming shortened V by 2 bases and J by 5 bases, and 18 bases separated the two germline ends. This CDR3 is built from 16 residues. The V gene's germline CDR1 is MNHNY and CDR2 SVGAGI (reference sequence). The CDR3 bases are TGTGCCAGCAGTTACGACTCAGCACAGGGGGGGGAGACCCAGTACTTC. Translated, it gives CASSYDSAQGGETQYF.

The chain uses TRBV18 and TRBJ2-7; D gene ambiguous. Germline V gene data show CDR1 as KGHSH and CDR2 as LQKENI. V dropped 3 bases and J dropped 5 bases, with 14 bases sitting between them. The CDR3 is 14 amino acids. CDR3 protein: CASSPLTIRDEQYF. Here the CDR3 DNA reads TGTGCCAGCTCACCCCTAACAATTCGGGACGAGCAGTACTTC.

In this sample, this clone turned up once. V usage is TRBV2 and J usage is TRBJ2-6, with 9 positions matching TRBD1. The CDR3 totals 18 residues. Trimming cost V 8 bases and J 2 bases; bases outside gene matches: 13. Germline CDR1 is SNHLY and CDR2 is FYNNEI. The DNA for the CDR3 is TGTGCCAGCCTCTCTTGGGACAGGGAGAAAACTGGGGCCAACGTCCTGACTTTC. Protein sequence: CASLSWDREKTGANVLTF.

The CDR3 nucleotides read TGTGCCATCCGGTCGGTAGGGAGGGAGACCCAGTACTTC. The encoded protein is CAIRSVGRETQYF. This chain connects TRBV10-3 to TRBJ2-5; a possible D gene is TRBD2 (6 bases). CDR3 length: 13 amino acids. Germline CDR1 ENHRY, CDR2 SYGVKD. Between the trimmed V and J ends, which lost 8 bases and 5 bases, there was a span of 15 bases.

The gene calls are TRBV11-2 and TRBJ1-2; D unclear. The CDR3 has 13 amino acids. Trimming pared 5 bases from V and 8 bases from J, leaving 15 bases between. Germline CDR1 reads SGHAT; CDR2 reads FQNNGV. For the CDR3, the DNA is TGTGCCAGCAGCCCTCGACTAACCGAAGGCTACACCTTC. Translated, it gives CASSPRLTEGYTF.

The chain has TRBV27 and TRBJ2-1, with D possibly TRBD2 on 6 matching bases. This CDR3 is 16 amino acids long. CDR1 and CDR2 from the germline V gene are MNHEY and SMNVEV (reference sequence). V was clipped by 3 bases and J by 5 bases, with 17 bases between them. Here the CDR3 reads CASSFLFREADNEQFF. The CDR3 region has the DNA TGTGCCAGCAGTTTCCTCTTCAGGGAGGCGGACAATGAGCAGTTCTTC.

The chain recombines TRBV19 with TRBJ2-1, with 14 bases that match TRBD2. The CDR3 sequence is 18 residues long. Germline V gene lookup returns CDR1 LNHDA and CDR2 SQIVND (reference sequence). J gave up 0 bases and V 7 bases, and 8 bases lay outside the gene matches. CDR3 nucleotide sequence: TGTGCCAGTACAAACTCCGGGACTAGCGGGAGCTCCTACAATGAGCAGTTCTTC. It yields the protein CASTNSGTSGSSYNEQFF.

The V and J genes are TRBV25-1 and TRBJ1-4, with D perhaps TRBD1 (6 bases). Trimming took 3 bases from V and 4 from J, leaving 15 bases between them. The CDR3 totals 16 residues. CDR1 is MGHDK and CDR2 is SYGVNS in the germline V gene. The CDR3 DNA reads TGTGCCAGCAGTGATGTAAAGGACAGTTTTAATGAAAAACTGTTTTTT. Its protein product is CASSDVKDSFNEKLFF.

The DNA for the CDR3 is TGTGCCAGCAGCCAAAGACAGGTCGGGTCTTCTTTGACTTCACCCCTCCACTTT. This encodes CASSQRQVGSSLTSPLHF. The rearrangement links TRBV3-1 (or the pseudogene TRBV3-2) to TRBJ1-6; weak D call: TRBD1 (6 bases). The CDR3 has 18 residues. Germline-derived CDR1 and CDR2 are LGHDT and YNNKEL (reference sequence). V was pared by 2 bases and J by 9 bases, with 23 bases between.

This clone showed up just once. This chain links TRBV19 with TRBJ2-6, with unresolved D. This CDR3 is 15 amino acids long. The germline gives CDR1 LNHDA, CDR2 SQIVND (reference sequence). The V end lost 4 bases, the J end lost 1 base, and 8 bases lay between the germline ends. CDR3 residues: CASSNTVSGANVLTF. The CDR3, as DNA: TGTGCCAGTAGTAATACAGTTTCTGGGGCCAACGTCCTGACTTTC.

The chain recombines TRBV14 with TRBJ1-3, with no clear D. CDR1 is SGHDN, CDR2 FVKESK, per germline. Between the trimmed V and J ends, which lost 3 bases and 2 bases, there was a span of 26 bases. There are 20 residues in the CDR3. The CDR3 loop reads CASSHLAPSAVPVTGNTIYF. CDR3 DNA: TGTGCCAGCAGCCACCTAGCCCCTTCGGCAGTCCCTGTGACTGGAAACACCATATATTTT.

The chain joins TRBV7-6 to TRBJ2-7; D is perhaps TRBD1 (6 bases). This CDR3 has 14 residues. V was trimmed by 5 bases and J by 7 bases, leaving 18 bases between them. Germline values: CDR1 SGHVS, CDR2 FNYEAQ. The CDR3 nucleotides read TGTGCCAGCAGCCCTGGACAGCGACTGGGGGAGCAGTACTTC. Translating it yields CASSPGQRLGEQYF.

This chain links TRBV7-9 with TRBJ1-5, with D perhaps matching TRBD1 (5 bases). Germline V gene lookup returns CDR1 SEHNR and CDR2 FQNEAQ (reference sequence). Trimming took 1 base from V and 0 from J, leaving 10 bases between them. There are 16 residues in the CDR3. The CDR3 region has the DNA TGTGCCAGCAGCTTAGTGGCAGGGTATAGCAATCAGCCCCAGCATTTT. Its translation: CASSLVAGYSNQPQHF.

This clone has a single count. The V and J genes are TRBV7-9 and TRBJ2-7, with 11 bases lining up with TRBD1. The CDR3 consists of 17 residues. V shed 4 bases, J shed 5 bases, and the junction held 13 bases outside the gene matches. Germline loops: CDR1 SEHNR, CDR2 FQNEAQ (reference sequence). CDR3 residues: CASSSPTHPGQGDEQYF. In DNA form, the CDR3 reads TGTGCCAGCAGCTCACCCACCCACCCGGGACAGGGGGACGAGCAGTACTTC.

The CDR3 DNA is TGTGCCAGCAGCGGAGGGGTCAGGGACAGTACTTTCTATGGCTACACCTTC. It translates to CASSGGVRDSTFYGYTF. This chain connects TRBV21-1 to TRBJ1-2; TRBD1, the table's D call, lacks a check against the DNA. TRBV21-1 represents a pseudogene. This CDR3 has 17 residues.

J is TRBJ1-5 and V is TRBV19, with a possible D match to TRBD1 (5 bases). V lost 5 bases to trimming and J lost 3 bases, with 11 bases between them. Germline CDR1 is LNHDA and CDR2 is SQIVND (reference sequence). CDR3 length: 14 amino acids. The CDR3 reads CASSPRQYNQPQHF. The CDR3 nucleotides are TGTGCCAGTAGTCCCCGACAGTACAATCAGCCCCAGCATTTT. The full variable domain, completed using reference TRBV19 and TRBJ1-5, is DGGITQSPKYLFRKEGQNVTLSCEQNLNHDAMYWYRQDPGQGLRLIYYSQIVNDFQKGDIAEGYSVSREKKESFPLTVTSAQKNPTAFYLCASSPRQYNQPQHFGDGTRLSIL.

CDR3 nucleotide sequence: TGTGCCAGCAGTTGGACAGGGTCCAATCAGCCCCAGCATTTT. Amino acids: CASSWTGSNQPQHF. The chain has TRBV6-6 and TRBJ1-5; 8 bases agree with TRBD1. Germline CDR1 and CDR2: MNHNY and SVGAGI (reference sequence). Trimming removed 4 bases from V and 3 bases from J; junction bases left unmatched: 2. There are 14 residues in the CDR3.

The rearrangement joins TRBV9 to TRBJ1-2; tentatively, D is TRBD1 (5 bases). V lost 0 bases and J lost 3, with 12 bases in between. Germline V CDR1 and CDR2: SGDLS, YYNGEE. The CDR3 runs 15 residues. CDR3 sequence (DNA): TGTGCCAGCAGCGTAGACACAGGATCTCACTATGGCTACACCTTC. Translated, it gives CASSVDTGSHYGYTF.

The rearrangement joins TRBV5-1 to TRBJ2-7; 9 bases match TRBD1. The CDR3 runs to 14 residues. With 4 bases clipped from V and 2 bases from J, the junction kept 4 bases outside the gene matches. Germline V gives CDR1 SGHRS, CDR2 YFSETQ. Here the CDR3 DNA reads TGCGCCAGCAGCCTTACAGGGGGCCCCTACGAGCAGTACTTC. As protein: CASSLTGGPYEQYF.

This clone was picked up one time. V gene TRBV6-5 combines with J gene TRBJ1-3; D not certain. Per the germline V gene, CDR1 is MNHEY and CDR2 is SVGAGI. Trimming removed 2 bases at V and 3 bases at J, with 5 bases between. The CDR3 runs to 13 residues. The CDR3 sequence is CASSYQNGNTIYF. The CDR3 DNA sequence: TGTGCCAGCAGTTACCAGAATGGAAACACCATATATTTT.